The next 13 T cell receptor beta chains were all read from a single sample in a study of CD8 T cells in ankylosing spondylitis. Each CDR3 protein is one row after TCRdb ran MiXCR on the 5' RACE reads. The table includes 210,000 or so distinct CDR3 sequences, around a quarter detected once. Source material: blood, either unsorted or a sorted T cell fraction (not recorded which). These receptors all come from a male donor with ankylosing spondylitis or in good health (not recorded which).

The table lists this clonotype with many counts. The chain carries TRBV10-3 and TRBJ1-6, with 8 bases lining up with TRBD1. The CDR3 runs to 13 residues. The V and J ends lost 7 bases and 6 bases, in that order; junction bases with no gene match: 2. CDR1 and CDR2 (germline): ENHRY, SYGVKD. CDR3 sequence (DNA): TGTGCCATCAACGACAGGGGTAATTCACCCCTCCACTTT. Protein: CAINDRGNSPLHF.

This clonotype has ten or more counts. This CDR3 reads CASSRRPAFTDTQYF. The CDR3 bases are TGTGCCAGCAGCCGACGACCCGCCTTCACAGATACGCAGTATTTT. The chain combines TRBV7-2 with TRBJ2-3; D is unresolved. Trimming cost V 5 bases and J 2 bases, with 14 bases left between them. This CDR3 is 15 amino acids long. Per the germline V gene, CDR1 is SGHTA and CDR2 is FQGNSA.

The V gene is TRBV7-9, the J gene TRBJ2-1; 7 bases fit TRBD1. The germline gives CDR1 SEHNR, CDR2 FQNEAQ (reference sequence). The CDR3 contains 12 residues. V lost 8 bases, J lost 8 bases, and 6 bases stayed unmatched. This chain's CDR3 is CASQQGSDEQFF. CDR3 DNA sequence: TGTGCCAGCCAACAGGGGTCGGATGAGCAGTTCTTC.

This clonotype occurred many times. V and J are TRBV10-3 and TRBJ2-7; perhaps TRBD2 as D (6 bases). The CDR3 totals 16 residues. Per germline, CDR1 ENHRY and CDR2 SYGVKD. The V gene lost 2 bases and the J gene lost 6 bases, with 20 bases spanning the gap. In DNA, the CDR3 is TGTGCCATCAGTGAGACTCGTTCGGGGGAGTCTAGCGAGCAGTACTTC. Its translation is CAISETRSGESSEQYF.

The chain combines TRBV5-6 with TRBJ1-2; the D is unclear. Trimming shortened V by 3 bases and J by 8 bases, and 14 bases separated the two germline ends. This CDR3 is built from 13 residues. CDR1 and CDR2 (germline): SGHDT, YYEEEE. CDR3 amino acids: CASSSDNLGGYTF. CDR3 in DNA: TGTGCCAGCAGCTCCGACAATCTTGGCGGCTACACCTTC. The variable domain in full, completed from reference TRBV5-6 and TRBJ1-2, reads DAGVTQSPTHLIKTRGQQVTLRCSPKSGHDTVSWYQQALGQGPQFIFQYYEEEERQRGNFPDRFSGHQFPNYSSELNVNALLLGDSALYLCASSSDNLGGYTFGSGTRLTVV.

CDR3 DNA sequence: TGCGCCAGCAGCGATAGCGGGGGGCTCCAAGGAACGCAGTATTTT. It encodes CASSDSGGLQGTQYF. The V call is TRBV5-1, the J call TRBJ2-3; the match to TRBD2 covers 10 bases. V was clipped by 4 bases and J by 9 bases; unmatched bases: 11. CDR3 length: 15 residues. CDR1 is SGHRS, CDR2 YFSETQ, per germline.

At least ten counts were recorded for this clonotype. The CDR3 here is CASSRGGVSNTGELFF. In DNA form, the CDR3 reads TGTGCCAGCAGCCGGGGGGGAGTATCGAACACCGGGGAGCTGTTTTTT. The chain links TRBV6-1 to TRBJ2-2, with 8 bases matching TRBD2. CDR3 length equals 16 residues. The V segment lost 6 bases and the J segment 0 bases; nucleotides outside the gene matches: 6. In germline, CDR1 is MNHNS, CDR2 SASEGT.

V usage is TRBV29-1 and J usage is TRBJ1-4, with a tentative D call TRBD1 (5 bases). This CDR3 has 12 amino acids. CDR1 SQVTM and CDR2 ANQGSEA come from the germline V gene. V lost 4 bases and J lost 8, with 11 bases in between. The CDR3 bases are TGCAGCGTTGGTGGGACCGGGGAAAAACTGTTTTTT. Protein sequence: CSVGGTGEKLFF.

This clonotype was counted many times. CDR3 residues: CASSPRGPGTNYGYTF. CDR3 sequence (DNA): TGCGCCAGCAGCCCTCGGGGGCCGGGTACTAACTATGGCTACACCTTC. The chain employs TRBV5-1 and TRBJ1-2; tentatively, D is TRBD1 (6 bases). The CDR3 length is 16 residues. Germline assignment: CDR1 SGHRS and CDR2 YFSETQ. Trimming pared 4 bases from V and 0 bases from J, leaving 16 bases between.

The V call is TRBV9, the J call TRBJ2-2, with 10 bases fitting TRBD2. Germline CDR1 and CDR2: SGDLS and YYNGEE. CDR3 length equals 18 residues. Germline trimming cut 4 bases from V and 4 bases from J; bases unmatched to any gene: 13. This CDR3 reads CASSPRSLAGATTGELFF. In DNA, the CDR3 is TGTGCCAGCAGCCCCCGGAGTCTAGCGGGAGCGACCACCGGGGAGCTGTTTTTT.

The chain is built from TRBV5-1 and TRBJ1-1; no clear D. The germline V and J ends were trimmed by 0 bases and 4 bases, with 10 bases remaining between them. This CDR3 has 14 amino acids. Germline CDR1 SGHRS, CDR2 YFSETQ. CDR3 sequence (DNA): TGCGCCAGCAGCTTGGGAATTCAAGGCACTGAAGCTTTCTTT. Protein sequence: CASSLGIQGTEAFF. Full variable domain (remainder filled in from reference TRBV5-1 and TRBJ1-1): KAGVTQTPRYLIKTRGQQVTLSCSPISGHRSVSWYQQTPGQGLQFLFEYFSETQRNKGNFPGRFSGRQFSNSRSEMNVSTLELGDSALYLCASSLGIQGTEAFFGQGTRLTVV.

The sample holds many counts of this clonotype. The V gene is TRBV7-2, the J gene TRBJ1-5, with TRBD1 matching 7 bases. CDR1 and CDR2 from the germline V gene are SGHTA and FQGNSA. Trimming removed 5 bases from V and 7 bases from J; junction bases left unmatched: 8. The CDR3 is 14 amino acids. CDR3 nucleotide sequence: TGTGCCAGCAGCGACAGGGTAGGGGGCCAGCCCCAGCATTTT. Its translation is CASSDRVGGQPQHF.

This clonotype was observed many times. The chain uses TRBV20-1 and TRBJ2-5, with D unresolved. This CDR3 region has 11 residues. V lost 3 bases to trimming and J lost 7 bases, with 9 bases between them. Germline V gene data show CDR1 as DFQATT and CDR2 as SNEGSKA (reference sequence). The CDR3 is CSARAFRTQYF. The CDR3, as DNA: TGCAGTGCTAGGGCCTTTCGGACCCAGTACTTC.